One and the same sample provided the 19 T cell receptor beta chains below, sequenced in a study of T cell repertoires in cytomegalovirus infection. TCRdb fed the reads into MiXCR, producing one record per CDR3 protein. The sample carries roughly 190,000 distinct CDR3 sequences, 8.5% to 10% recorded once. The source material was PBMCs. The receptors were sampled from a human donor in good health (CMV status not recorded). Some clones in this sample may be carry-over from other donors' samples.

The sample holds a few counts of this clonotype. The chain links TRBV20-1 to TRBJ1-1; D is possibly TRBD1 (6 bases). Germline CDR1 DFQATT, CDR2 SNEGSKA (reference sequence). This CDR3 spans 12 amino acids. The CDR3 DNA is TGCACTTTGGGGGGCTTGGGGACTGAAGCTTTCTTT. As protein: CTLGGLGTEAFF.

This clonotype was recorded many times. This chain's CDR3 is CASTTGLASTYEQYF. The CDR3 DNA sequence: TGTGCCAGCACTACGGGCCTAGCGAGCACCTACGAGCAGTACTTC. This chain links TRBV28 with TRBJ2-7; the D gene is possibly TRBD2 (6 bases). The V and J ends lost 7 bases and 2 bases respectively, with 18 bases between them. The germline gives CDR1 MDHEN, CDR2 SYDVKM. This CDR3 is built from 15 residues.

This clonotype was counted many times. CDR3 residues: CASNKGAGTEAFF. The CDR3 DNA reads TGTGCCAGCAACAAGGGGGCAGGCACTGAAGCTTTCTTT. The chain links TRBV12-3 or TRBV12-4 to TRBJ1-1, with TRBD1 identical over 7 bases. The CDR3 runs 13 residues. J gave up 4 bases and V 7 bases, and 6 bases lay outside the gene matches.

This clonotype was seen at least ten times. The rearrangement joins TRBV7-2 to TRBJ2-3, with D possibly TRBD2 on 7 matching bases. Trimming cost V 1 base and J 0 bases, with 14 bases left between them. Per the germline V gene, CDR1 is SGHTA and CDR2 is FQGNSA. The CDR3 has 17 amino acids. The CDR3, as DNA: TGTGCCAGCAGCTTAGTAGGGGGGGGGGGTAGCACAGATACGCAGTATTTT. Its translation: CASSLVGGGGSTDTQYF.

This clonotype was seen repeatedly, ten times or more. One end of the junction does not line up with germline, which may come from a read error. This rearrangement joins TRBV7-2 to TRBJ1-5; 9 bases align to TRBD1. Germline loops: CDR1 SGHTA, CDR2 FQGNSA. This CDR3 has 11 amino acids. CDR3 in DNA: TGTGCCAGCAGTAATGGACAGGGGCAGAATTTT. This codes for CASSNGQGQNF.

This clonotype occurred many times. The CDR3 bases are TGTGCCAGCAGCACCAGGGGTTGGGAGCAGTACTTC. Its protein product is CASSTRGWEQYF. The chain carries TRBV7-2 and TRBJ2-7; possibly TRBD1 for D (6 bases). The V end was cut by 5 bases, the J end by 7 bases, with 12 bases between. The CDR3 consists of 12 residues. The germline CDR1 and CDR2 sequences are SGHTA and FQGNSA.

This clonotype was counted ten times or more. The chain links TRBV7-6 to TRBJ2-7, with unresolved D. Germline assignment: CDR1 SGHVS and CDR2 FNYEAQ. The V end was cut by 2 bases, the J end by 5 bases, with 25 bases between. The CDR3 has 18 amino acids. The CDR3 loop reads CASSLLMGMEHSTDEQYF. The CDR3 bases are TGTGCCAGCAGCTTACTGATGGGCATGGAACACTCCACGGACGAGCAGTACTTC.

This clonotype was seen at least ten times. The V and J genes are TRBV7-2 and TRBJ2-5; D remains ambiguous. The CDR3 length is 13 residues. The V gene lost 5 bases and the J gene lost 5 bases, with 12 bases spanning the gap. The germline CDR1 and CDR2 sequences are SGHTA and FQGNSA. This CDR3 reads CASSRPPFETQYF. In DNA, the CDR3 is TGTGCCAGCAGCCGACCCCCTTTCGAGACCCAGTACTTC.

The sample holds many counts of this clonotype. The J gene is TRBJ1-1, the V gene TRBV7-2; D call uncertain. Per the germline V gene, CDR1 is SGHTA and CDR2 is FQGNSA. The CDR3 totals 15 residues. V was clipped by 1 base and J by 8 bases, with 17 bases between them. The CDR3: CASSLGTGWRAEAFF. CDR3 nucleotide sequence: TGTGCCAGCAGCTTAGGAACGGGGTGGCGAGCAGAAGCTTTCTTT.

This clonotype occurred many times. This CDR3 reads CASVSVGRAGGGAGELFF. The CDR3 DNA sequence: TGTGCCAGCGTGAGCGTTGGAAGAGCGGGAGGAGGGGCCGGGGAGCTGTTTTTT. The chain carries TRBV28 and TRBJ2-2; 9 bases agree with TRBD2. The germline V gene encodes CDR1 MDHEN and CDR2 SYDVKM. Trimming cost V 8 bases and J 6 bases; bases outside gene matches: 19. CDR3 size: 18 residues.

In this sample, this clonotype turned up many times. This chain joins TRBV28 and TRBJ2-1; 7 nucleotides line up with TRBD2. V shed 1 base, J shed 9 bases, and the junction held 3 bases outside the gene matches. The germline gives CDR1 MDHEN, CDR2 SYDVKM. This CDR3 has 13 amino acids. The CDR3 loop is CASSLLGGSEQFF. In nucleotides, the CDR3 is TGTGCCAGCAGTTTATTGGGGGGGAGTGAGCAGTTCTTC. Full variable domain (remainder filled in from reference TRBV28 and TRBJ2-1): DVKVTQSSRYLVKRTGEKVFLECVQDMDHENMFWYRQDPGLGLRLIYFSYDVKMKEKGDIPEGYSVSREKKERFSLILESASTNQTSMYLCASSLLGGSEQFFGPGTRLTVL.

In this sample, this clonotype turned up many times. This chain links TRBV5-1 with TRBJ2-1; 9 bases are a match to TRBD2. Germline loops: CDR1 SGHRS, CDR2 YFSETQ. This CDR3 is 17 amino acids long. J gave up 7 bases and V 1 base, and 12 bases lay outside the gene matches. The CDR3 loop is CASSLLGGRASRNEQFF. The CDR3 DNA sequence: TGCGCCAGCAGCTTGCTCGGCGGGAGGGCCTCCCGGAATGAGCAGTTCTTC.

There are many counts of this clonotype. The rearrangement links TRBV7-2 to TRBJ2-2; 11 bases align to TRBD2. Looked up from germline, CDR1 is SGHTA and CDR2 is FQGNSA. V trimming: 5 bases; J trimming: 3 bases; junction bases outside the gene matches: 2. The CDR3 is made up of 15 amino acids. CDR3 DNA sequence: TGTGCCAGCAGCCAGGGACTAGCGGACACCGGGGAGCTGTTTTTT. Translation: CASSQGLADTGELFF.

There are many counts of this clonotype. V is TRBV11-2 and J is TRBJ2-7; 10 bases fit TRBD1. V trimming: 5 bases; J trimming: 3 bases; junction bases outside the gene matches: 4. The CDR3 runs to 14 residues. Germline V gene lookup returns CDR1 SGHAT and CDR2 FQNNGV. CDR3 amino acids: CASSTGQGFYEQYF. In DNA, the CDR3 is TGTGCCAGCAGCACGGGACAGGGGTTCTACGAGCAGTACTTC.

V is TRBV11-2 and J is TRBJ2-7, with D perhaps matching TRBD1 (5 bases). V lost 5 bases to trimming and J lost 3 bases, with 14 bases between them. Per the germline V gene, CDR1 is SGHAT and CDR2 is FQNNGV. The CDR3 has 14 residues. CDR3 residues: CASSPLGAHYEQYF. CDR3 coding DNA: TGTGCCAGCAGCCCCCTAGGGGCCCACTACGAGCAGTACTTC. Drawing the rest from reference TRBV11-2 and TRBJ2-7, the complete variable domain is EAGVAQSPRYKIIEKRQSVAFWCNPISGHATLYWYQQILGQGPKLLIQFQNNGVVDDSQLPKDRFSAERLKGVDSTLKIQPAKLEDSAVYLCASSPLGAHYEQYFGPGTRLTVT.

This clonotype showed up just a few times. The genes are TRBV10-3 and TRBJ1-5; tentative D call: TRBD1 (6 bases). The CDR3 totals 14 residues. Per the germline V gene, CDR1 is ENHRY and CDR2 is SYGVKD. V was clipped by 8 bases and J by 0 bases, with 11 bases between them. DNA for the CDR3: TGTGCCATCTCCGGGGACATTAGCAATCAGCCCCAGCATTTT. Protein sequence: CAISGDISNQPQHF.

In its sample, this clonotype was seen a few times. The V and J genes are TRBV11-1 and TRBJ2-7; 7 nucleotides line up with TRBD1. CDR1 SGHAT and CDR2 FQDESV come from the germline V gene (reference sequence). The CDR3 spans 16 residues. J gave up 0 bases and V 4 bases, and 9 bases lay outside the gene matches. The CDR3 coding sequence is TGTGCCAGCAGCTCCCCGCCGGGACAGAGCTCCTACGAGCAGTACTTC. Its protein product is CASSSPPGQSSYEQYF.

This clonotype was seen ten or more times. The chain links TRBV25-1 to TRBJ2-2; TRBD1 might be the D (6 bases). Trimming shortened V by 3 bases and J by 3 bases, and 11 bases separated the two germline ends. From germline, CDR1 is MGHDK and CDR2 SYGVNS. This CDR3 is 15 amino acids long. CDR3 residues: CASSDSRGYTGELFF. The CDR3 DNA follows: TGTGCCAGCAGTGATTCCAGGGGCTACACCGGGGAGCTGTTTTTT.

This clonotype was detected ten times or more. The rearrangement joins TRBV12-3 or TRBV12-4 to TRBJ2-7; D possibly matches TRBD1 or TRBD2 (5 bases each). The CDR3 covers 14 residues. Trimming shortened V by 3 bases and J by 2 bases, and 11 bases separated the two germline ends. The CDR3 DNA sequence: TGTGCCAGCAGTTTTGGGGTGGGGGCCTACGAGCAGTACTTC. As protein: CASSFGVGAYEQYF.